What follows is one T cell receptor beta chain and its context. This clone was found a few times. The antigen this receptor binds is unknown. No per-base quality is available; no much larger clone lies one base away. The immunoSEQ Assay was used to sequence TCR beta CDR3 regions from DNA. Per the original workflow: To compute T cell density, TCR beta template counts were normalized to usable DNA, which was estimated by amplifying housekeeping genes. The preseqR package was used to estimate richness by extrapolating to 400,000 templates for PBMC samples and to 120,000 templates for tissue samples. Clonality was defined by subtracting Pielou's evenness from one. To identify tissue-enriched TCRs, differential abundance testing was run on productive amino-acid clonotypes with a minimum total count of 5 and an alpha of 0.1. The Jaccard Index and the Morisita Overlap Index were used to measure repertoire overlap between compartments. TCR beta CDR3s were clustered by GLIPH together with public tetramer-defined viral CDR3s, and at least three viral sequences plus V-gene enrichment were required for viral motifs. TCRdb limited this immuneACCESS table to in-frame rearrangements with V and J called. A share of clones is missing; checked studies link under half to unresolved V genes, and the rest is unexplained. Clonal size and the V and J genes are those of that table, whereas D and trimming came from the DNA. Within this sample are fewer than 9,000 clones, with approximately 46% of them counted one time only. 3% to 4% of the sample is taken by the ten largest.

The V end loses 1 base and the J end loses 9 bases, and a stretch of 28 bases separates them. The CDR3 runs 19 amino acids, cysteine and phenylalanine included. Left in the record is the CDR3 DNA by itself, 57 bases read in frame from the first base. In the germline V gene, CDR1 corresponds to MGHRA and CDR2 to YSYEKL. The data originate from a study of T cells in localized non-small cell lung cancer (dated by TCRdb to 2019 to 2021). Study-wide context: The study analyzed T cell repertoires of 236 early-stage NSCLC patients, comparing tumors and uninvolved tumor-adjacent lungs. Of the NSCLC patients, around 140 were male and some 97 were female, and the mean age was about 69 years. The cohort consisted of about 240 treatment-naive NSCLC patients whose localized lung tumors had been resected.

What the authors observed across the whole study: Because multi-region tumor sequencing was not done, intratumor heterogeneity could not be ruled out. Higher T cell density in blood was associated with longer overall survival, whereas higher clonality in adjacent lung was associated with shorter survival. Uninvolved tumor-adjacent lung showed the highest T cell clonality, higher than tumor, which suggests more focused antigenic responses in the uninvolved tumor-adjacent lung. Because the study design was exploratory, TCR variables were selected using unadjusted p-values without false-discovery rate correction. Of the top 100 tumor clones, a median of roughly 57 were detected in paired uninvolved adjacent lung; under 35 were also among that lung's top 100.

The chain couples TRBV4-1 to TRBJ2-4, and possibly TRBD1, on 7 matching bases. The clonotype comes from a man between 35 and 75 years old with stage I lung adenocarcinoma. The sequenced sample was lymph node tissue, obtained before any cancer treatment. The CDR3 sequence is CASSQGLRGTVNSESIQYF. In nucleotides, the sequence is TGCGCCAGCAGCCAAGGCCTCCGGGGGACAGTAAACTCTGAGAGCATTCAGTACTTC.